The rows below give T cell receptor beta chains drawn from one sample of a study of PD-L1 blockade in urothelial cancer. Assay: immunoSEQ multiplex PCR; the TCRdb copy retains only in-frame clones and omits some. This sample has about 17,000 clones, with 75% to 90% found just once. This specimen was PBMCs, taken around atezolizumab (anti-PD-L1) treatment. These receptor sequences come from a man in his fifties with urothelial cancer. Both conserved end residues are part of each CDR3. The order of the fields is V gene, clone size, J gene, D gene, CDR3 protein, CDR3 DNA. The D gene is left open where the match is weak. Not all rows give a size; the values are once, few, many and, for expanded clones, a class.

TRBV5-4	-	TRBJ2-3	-	CASSLAGTGVLDTQYF	TGTGCCAGCAGCTTAGCCGGGACTGGGGTTTTAGATACGCAGTATTTT
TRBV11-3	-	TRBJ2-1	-	CASSPGLVLHNEQFF	TGTGCCAGCAGCCCTGGCCTAGTGCTTCACAATGAGCAGTTCTTC
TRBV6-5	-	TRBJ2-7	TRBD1	CASSYSGQGKTYEQYF	TGTGCCAGCAGTTACTCGGGACAGGGAAAAACCTACGAGCAGTACTTC
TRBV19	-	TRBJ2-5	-	CASTGRVGGTETQYF	TGTGCCAGTACTGGACGGGTAGGGGGTACGGAGACCCAGTACTTC
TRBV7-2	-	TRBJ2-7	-	CASSSDYFSYEQYF	TGTGCCAGCAGCTCTGATTACTTCTCCTACGAGCAGTACTTC
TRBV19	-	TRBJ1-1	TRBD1	CASSTGQENTEAFF	TGTGCCAGTAGTACTGGACAGGAGAACACTGAAGCTTTCTTT
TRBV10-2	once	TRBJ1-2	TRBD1	CASRNPDRVYGYTF	TGCGCCAGCAGGAATCCGGACAGGGTATATGGCTACACCTTC
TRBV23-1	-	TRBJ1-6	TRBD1	CASSQPPPGQGISPLHF	TGCGCCAGCAGTCAACCTCCACCGGGACAGGGGATTTCACCCCTCCACTTT
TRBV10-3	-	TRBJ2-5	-	CAISETEFRDSAGETQYF	TGTGCCATCAGTGAGACGGAATTTCGGGACAGCGCGGGGGAGACCCAGTACTTC
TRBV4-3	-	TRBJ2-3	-	CASSQALLADTQYF	TGCGCCAGCAGCCAAGCACTACTGGCAGATACGCAGTATTTT
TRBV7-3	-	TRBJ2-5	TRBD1	CASSSGQGGETQYF	TGTGCCAGCAGCTCGGGACAGGGGGGAGAGACCCAGTACTTC
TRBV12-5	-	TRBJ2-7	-	CASGSSSDSYEQYF	TGTGCTAGTGGGTCGTCCTCAGACTCCTACGAGCAGTACTTC
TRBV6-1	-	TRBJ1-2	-	CASSVRPNYGYTF	TGTGCCAGCAGTGTGCGGCCTAACTATGGCTACACCTTC
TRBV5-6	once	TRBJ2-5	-	CASSLGGIGAQYF	TGTGCCAGCAGCTTGGGCGGGATAGGGGCCCAGTACTTC
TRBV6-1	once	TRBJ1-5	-	CASSERLNNQPQHF	TGTGCCAGCAGTGAGCGGCTAAACAATCAGCCCCAGCATTTT
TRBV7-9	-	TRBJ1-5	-	CASSLEVGQTSNQPQHF	TGTGCCAGCAGCTTAGAAGTAGGACAGACTAGCAATCAGCCCCAGCATTTT
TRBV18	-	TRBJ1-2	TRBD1	CASSPLGTGVLNYGYTF	TGTGCCAGCTCACCTTTAGGGACAGGAGTCCTTAACTATGGCTACACCTTC
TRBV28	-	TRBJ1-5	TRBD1	CASSLGQGYRQPQHF	TGTGCCAGCAGTTTGGGACAGGGGTACCGCCAGCCCCAGCATTTT
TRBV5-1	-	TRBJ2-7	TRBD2	CASSESGGAYEQYF	TGCGCCAGCAGCGAAAGCGGGGGGGCCTACGAGCAGTACTTC
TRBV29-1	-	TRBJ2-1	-	CSVGRGRNEQFF	TGCAGCGTAGGCAGGGGAAGGAATGAGCAGTTCTTC
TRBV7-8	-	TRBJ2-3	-	CASSQIGELFVRTDTQYF	TGTGCCAGCAGCCAGATTGGGGAGTTGTTTGTTCGCACAGATACGCAGTATTTT
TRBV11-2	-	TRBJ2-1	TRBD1	CASSPYRGARYNEQFF	TGTGCCAGCAGCCCGTACAGGGGGGCCCGATACAATGAGCAGTTCTTC
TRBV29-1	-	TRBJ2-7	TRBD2	CSVGTGGPTEQYF	TGCAGCGTTGGCACGGGAGGCCCAACCGAGCAGTACTTC
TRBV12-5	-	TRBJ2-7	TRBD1	CASGSISVRQGSIYEQYF	TGTGCTAGTGGTTCGATTTCGGTTCGACAGGGCTCCATCTACGAGCAGTACTTC
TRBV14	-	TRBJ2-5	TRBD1	CASSEPITGGGETQYF	TGTGCCAGCAGCGAGCCGATCACAGGGGGCGGAGAGACCCAGTACTTC
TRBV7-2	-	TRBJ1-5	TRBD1	CASSLGGQFQPQHF	TGTGCCAGCAGCTTAGGGGGACAGTTCCAGCCCCAGCATTTT
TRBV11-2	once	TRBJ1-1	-	CASSAIRYGTEAFF	TGTGCCAGCAGCGCCATCAGGTACGGCACTGAAGCTTTCTTT
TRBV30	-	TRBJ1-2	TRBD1	CAWSPLGQVMNGYTF	TGTGCCTGGAGCCCCCTAGGACAGGTTATGAATGGCTACACCTTC
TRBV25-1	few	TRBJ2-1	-	CASSEWTTAHNNEQFF	TGTGCCAGCAGTGAATGGACTACAGCCCATAACAATGAGCAGTTCTTC
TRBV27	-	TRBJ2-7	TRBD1	CASSPRDRVFEQHF	TGTGCCAGCAGTCCCCGGGACAGGGTATTTGAGCAGCACTTC
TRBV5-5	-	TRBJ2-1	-	CASSLKPPGGEQFF	TGTGCCAGCAGCTTGAAGCCTCCGGGTGGTGAGCAGTTCTTC
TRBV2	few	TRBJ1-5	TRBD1	CASKRAGGLQPQHF	TGTGCCAGCAAGAGAGCAGGGGGCCTTCAGCCCCAGCATTTT
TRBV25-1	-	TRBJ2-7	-	CASSRGGGYEQYF	TGTGCCAGCAGCCGAGGGGGTGGCTACGAGCAGTACTTC
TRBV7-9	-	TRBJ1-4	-	CASSREPNEKLFF	TGTGCCAGCAGCCGGGAGCCTAATGAAAAACTGTTTTTT
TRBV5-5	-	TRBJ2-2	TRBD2	CASSLGLAGSVGELFF	TGTGCCAGCAGCTTGGGACTAGCGGGATCGGTCGGGGAGCTGTTTTTT
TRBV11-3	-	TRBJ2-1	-	CASSLENSDYEQFF	TGTGCCAGCAGCTTAGAGAATAGTGACTACGAGCAGTTCTTC
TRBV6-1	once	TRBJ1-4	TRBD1	CASSRGPTNEKLFF	TGTGCCAGCAGTAGGGGGCCCACTAATGAAAAACTGTTTTTT
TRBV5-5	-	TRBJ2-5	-	CASSRVQETQYF	TGTGCCAGCAGTCGAGTTCAAGAGACCCAGTACTTC
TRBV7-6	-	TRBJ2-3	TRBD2	CASSFRTSGESTDTQYF	TGTGCCAGCAGCTTCCGGACTAGCGGGGAGAGCACAGATACGCAGTATTTT
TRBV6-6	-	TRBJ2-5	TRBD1	CASNPQGAGETQYF	TGTGCCAGCAACCCACAGGGGGCAGGAGAGACCCAGTACTTC
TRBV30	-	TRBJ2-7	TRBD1	CAWERDRGYEQYF	TGTGCCTGGGAGAGGGACAGGGGGTACGAGCAGTACTTC
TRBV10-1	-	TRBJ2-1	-	CASSGILAREQFF	TGCGCCAGCAGTGGTATCCTAGCCCGGGAGCAGTTCTTC
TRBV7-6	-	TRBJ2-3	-	CASKLESSTDTQYF	TGTGCCAGCAAATTAGAGAGCAGCACAGATACGCAGTATTTT
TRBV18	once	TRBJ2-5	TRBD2	CASSPAGGPRETQYF	TGTGCCAGCTCACCGGCGGGGGGGCCGCGGGAGACCCAGTACTTC
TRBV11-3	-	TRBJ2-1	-	CASSLAWGPSNPEQFF	TGTGCCAGCAGCTTAGCCTGGGGGCCTAGCAACCCTGAGCAGTTCTTC
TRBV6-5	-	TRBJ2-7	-	CASSIYRERSYEQYF	TGTGCCAGCAGTATTTATAGGGAGCGCTCCTACGAGCAGTACTTC
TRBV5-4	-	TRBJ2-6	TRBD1	CASSPGGVFSGANVLTF	TGTGCCAGCAGCCCAGGGGGCGTCTTCTCTGGGGCCAACGTCCTGACTTTC
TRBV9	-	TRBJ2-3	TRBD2	CASSAMITSGRSTDTQYF	TGTGCCAGCAGCGCCATGATTACTAGCGGAAGGAGCACAGATACGCAGTATTTT
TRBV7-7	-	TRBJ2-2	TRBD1	CASSQRDSRNTGELFF	TGTGCCAGCAGCCAACGGGACAGTCGAAACACCGGGGAGCTGTTTTTT
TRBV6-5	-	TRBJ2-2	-	CASSQTGPGELFF	TGTGCCAGCAGCCAAACAGGGCCCGGGGAGCTGTTTTTT
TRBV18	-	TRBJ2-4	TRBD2	CASSPTGTSSIQYF	TGTGCCAGCTCACCAACCGGGACTAGTAGCATTCAGTACTTC
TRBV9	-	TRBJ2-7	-	CASSATTSEQYF	TGTGCCAGCAGCGCCACGACTTCCGAGCAGTACTTC
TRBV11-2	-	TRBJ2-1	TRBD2	CASSLGGRGNEQFF	TGTGCCAGCAGCTTAGGCGGGAGAGGGAATGAGCAGTTCTTC
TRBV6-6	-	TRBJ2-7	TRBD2	CASSYSGGSLYEQYF	TGTGCCAGCAGTTACTCGGGCGGGAGTCTCTACGAGCAGTACTTC
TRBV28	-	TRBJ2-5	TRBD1	CASSRGQPQETQYF	TGTGCCAGCAGCCGGGGACAGCCCCAAGAGACCCAGTACTTC